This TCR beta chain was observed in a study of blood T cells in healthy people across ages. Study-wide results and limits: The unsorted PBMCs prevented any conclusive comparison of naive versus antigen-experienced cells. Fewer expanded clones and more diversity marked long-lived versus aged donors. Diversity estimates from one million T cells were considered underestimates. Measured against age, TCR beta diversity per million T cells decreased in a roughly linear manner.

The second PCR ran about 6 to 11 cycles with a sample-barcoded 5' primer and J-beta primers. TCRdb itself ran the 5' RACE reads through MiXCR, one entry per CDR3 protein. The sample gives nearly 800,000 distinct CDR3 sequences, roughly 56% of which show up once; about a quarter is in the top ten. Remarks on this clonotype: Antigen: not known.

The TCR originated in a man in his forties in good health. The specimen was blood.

The CDR3 is CASSQGRGGHNEQFF. The DNA of the CDR3 is TGTGCCAGCAGCCAAGGGCGGGGGGGACACAATGAGCAGTTCTTC. The V and J genes are TRBV27 and TRBJ2-1, with 9 bases lining up with TRBD2. The trim removed 6 bases at V and 5 bases at J, leaving 8 bases unmatched. The CDR3 spans 15 residues. Germline lookup yields CDR1 MNHEY and CDR2 SMNVEV (reference sequence).